This is a list of T cell receptor beta chains from one sample in a study of Graves' ophthalmopathy and Graves' hyperthyroidism. A single record per CDR3 protein comes from TCRdb applying MiXCR to the multiplex PCR reads. The repertoire holds 150,000 or so distinct CDR3 sequences, with approximately 38% as singletons. The sequencing sample was made of peripheral blood. These TCRs come from a woman between 40 and 55 years old with Graves' ophthalmopathy. Each CDR3 is given with its conserved first and last residue. Not all rows give a size; the values are once, few, many and, for expanded clones, a class.

V gene: TRBV28; clone size: many; CDR3 protein: CASSQSNEKLFF
V gene: TRBV7-2; clone size: -; CDR3 protein: CASSLAPGLETQYF
V gene: TRBV28; clone size: -; CDR3 protein: CASSGSTGELFF
V gene: TRBV6-2/TRBV6-3; clone size: many; CDR3 protein: CASRRTGGTGNTEALF
V gene: TRBV12-3/TRBV12-4; clone size: -; CDR3 protein: CASRPSGPLGEAFF
V gene: TRBV6-1; clone size: many; CDR3 protein: CASTNSLLRDEQYF
V gene: TRBV20-1; clone size: many; CDR3 protein: CSARKPGPLEAFF
V gene: TRBV20-1; clone size: -; CDR3 protein: CSARDSGAGVEQYF
V gene: TRBV12-3/TRBV12-4; clone size: many; CDR3 protein: CASSEPSGSSYNSPLHF
V gene: TRBV6-5; clone size: many; CDR3 protein: CASNSLSSGRVETQYF
V gene: TRBV28; clone size: -; CDR3 protein: CASSLRGTQPQHF
V gene: TRBV29-1; clone size: -; CDR3 protein: CSVEGRDLGQGTTEAFF
V gene: TRBV28; clone size: -; CDR3 protein: CASSLFRNNEQYF
V gene: TRBV11-1; clone size: many; CDR3 protein: CASSPTTGDNPYEQYF
V gene: TRBV11-2; clone size: many; CDR3 protein: CASSLGLPNTEAFF
V gene: TRBV12-3/TRBV12-4; clone size: many; CDR3 protein: CASNKQWGGPEAFF
V gene: TRBV6-2/TRBV6-3; clone size: few; CDR3 protein: CASSYEALNTEAFF
V gene: TRBV6-1; clone size: -; CDR3 protein: CASRVYREVGTEAFF
V gene: TRBV18; clone size: many; CDR3 protein: CASSPTTGQETQYF
V gene: TRBV12-5; clone size: -; CDR3 protein: CAADGPWGETQYF
V gene: TRBV11-1; clone size: many; CDR3 protein: CASSPPRLAGGQETQYF
V gene: TRBV5-1; clone size: many; CDR3 protein: CASSPRGTGANVLTF
V gene: TRBV10-3; clone size: many; CDR3 protein: CAISDLRQGGTYGYTF
V gene: TRBV6-2/TRBV6-3; clone size: -; CDR3 protein: CASSYAGQGSRTEAFF
V gene: TRBV12-3/TRBV12-4; clone size: few; CDR3 protein: CASSLQTAEAFF
V gene: TRBV12-3/TRBV12-4; clone size: -; CDR3 protein: CASSRDTSLDTIYF
V gene: TRBV2; clone size: many; CDR3 protein: CASSGDRVAGYTF
V gene: TRBV7-2; clone size: many; CDR3 protein: CASSLAPRGYEQYF
V gene: TRBV29-1; clone size: many; CDR3 protein: CSVEGANTYEQYF
V gene: TRBV20-1; clone size: -; CDR3 protein: CSARDFRGVNTEAFF
V gene: TRBV27; clone size: many; CDR3 protein: CASSLFYQETQYF
V gene: TRBV12-3/TRBV12-4; clone size: -; CDR3 protein: CASSRDGKSNQPQHF
V gene: TRBV29-1; clone size: many; CDR3 protein: CSVAWGYEQYF
V gene: TRBV12-3/TRBV12-4; clone size: many; CDR3 protein: CASSPNFLGGYTF
V gene: TRBV6-2/TRBV6-3; clone size: -; CDR3 protein: CASSYSISSGGIQYF
V gene: TRBV12-5; clone size: -; CDR3 protein: CASRLDTGELFF
V gene: TRBV6-2/TRBV6-3; clone size: -; CDR3 protein: CASSYAGTGDNSPLHF
V gene: TRBV6-1; clone size: -; CDR3 protein: CASSRQRGGEQYF
V gene: TRBV20-1; clone size: many; CDR3 protein: CSAPGQYQETQYF
V gene: TRBV9; clone size: -; CDR3 protein: CASGREGNEQYF
V gene: TRBV18; clone size: many; CDR3 protein: CASSISGTGNTEAFF
V gene: TRBV12-3/TRBV12-4; clone size: few; CDR3 protein: CASTFQLAGVHEQYF
V gene: TRBV12-3/TRBV12-4; clone size: many; CDR3 protein: CASSFGQGQAFF
V gene: TRBV12-3/TRBV12-4; clone size: -; CDR3 protein: CASSSDEGQYF
V gene: TRBV7-2; clone size: many; CDR3 protein: CASSFQSGVEETQYF
V gene: TRBV7-9; clone size: many; CDR3 protein: CASSLEGTSLPHGYTF
V gene: TRBV12-3/TRBV12-4; clone size: many; CDR3 protein: CASSPPSGNQPQHF
V gene: TRBV20-1; clone size: many; CDR3 protein: CSARVRTGVDEQYF
V gene: TRBV7-3; clone size: once; CDR3 protein: CASSARYTGELFF
V gene: TRBV6-4; clone size: -; CDR3 protein: CASSDSLAPDANTEAFF
V gene: TRBV12-3/TRBV12-4; clone size: many; CDR3 protein: CASSPRRGGYLGTQYF
V gene: TRBV6-5; clone size: -; CDR3 protein: CASSYSLKGPQHF
V gene: TRBV19; clone size: many; CDR3 protein: CASSGDRGGQPQHF
V gene: TRBV5-1; clone size: many; CDR3 protein: CASSFVPGGGTEAFF
V gene: TRBV12-3/TRBV12-4; clone size: -; CDR3 protein: CASSLETGGRETQYF
V gene: TRBV20-1; clone size: many; CDR3 protein: CSARDTATPREQYF
V gene: TRBV4-2; clone size: many; CDR3 protein: CASSQAGSGGPVETQYF
V gene: TRBV27; clone size: many; CDR3 protein: CASSLGGVDTDYEQYF
V gene: TRBV28; clone size: many; CDR3 protein: CASSATGQGNQPQHF